This T cell receptor beta chain comes out of a study of blood T cell repertoires in COVID-19 (dated by TCRdb to 2020 to 2022). At the level of the whole study: The collaborator samples originated in the United States, Italy and Spain and spanned the acute and convalescent phases of COVID-19. The prospective study material was composed of cDNA or gDNA derived from T cells, B-cell-depleted T cells, or PBMCs. The dataset comprised deeply sampled blood TCRbeta repertoires from subjects exposed to, actively infected with, or recovered from COVID-19. The repertoires were released in a freely available public database intended as a resource for research on the immune response to SARS-CoV-2. The samples were drawn from the first 160 participants of the ongoing ImmuneRACE study and from about 1,200 subjects provided by 6 global collaborators. A de-identified subject ID, COVID-19 status, age in years and sex were almost always included in the sample metadata. Where available, HLA class I and class II types were taken from metadata supplied by the sample provider and were not determined by assay-based typing. Summary of the overall study and its limitations: How much clinical and demographic metadata was included differed by source and by participant, and the metadata was provided uncurated.

The immunoSEQ Assay, a bias-controlled multiplex PCR, was used to amplify TCRbeta CDR3 regions from genomic DNA. The study's processing was this. The number of nucleated cells in each sample was estimated from the amplification of reference gene primers within the assay. To quantify the absolute abundance of each unique TCRbeta CDR3 rearrangement, sequence reads were collapsed and filtered. Productive Simpson clonality was computed per sample as the square root of Simpson's diversity index over productive rearrangements. In TCRdb, the immuneACCESS table is reduced to in-frame sequences with V and J assigned. These tables do not hold every clone; where another copy was compared, an unresolved V gene accounts for under half, and the others remain unexplained. For V, J and clone size, that table is used; D and trimming come from the DNA. Here the sample has hundreds of thousands of clones; about 91% occur a single time. Of the sample, 2.5% to 3% is held by the ten largest clones.

As regards this clone: What antigen it recognizes has not been identified. There are no base qualities to consult, and no much larger clone falls within one base.

V is cut by 7 bases and J by 5 bases, and the space between the germline ends is 14 bases. The CDR3 spans 13 residues, from the cysteine through the phenylalanine. Only the CDR3 region is kept as DNA, spanning 39 bases read in frame from base 1. The germline V gene specifies SGHTA as CDR1 and FQGNSA as CDR2. Participants in the prospective study were enrolled through a virtual design, were aged roughly 18 to 95 years, and lived in 24 United States geographic areas. In the prospective study, cohorts were assigned on the basis of participant-reported clinical history obtained from a screening survey and a study questionnaire. In the prospective study, whole blood, serum and a nasopharyngeal or oropharyngeal swab were collected from each participant by mobile phlebotomists. Over a 2-month period, participants in the prospective study had the option of providing additional blood draws and questionnaires. Blood samples from the prospective study were shipped frozen or at room temperature prior to DNA extraction.

The receptor was isolated from a woman in her 30s with acute COVID-19. The chain links TRBV7-2 with TRBJ2-5; a tentative D call is TRBD2 (5 bases match). The sample taken for sequencing was PBMCs or T cells enriched from blood (not recorded which). The nucleotide sequence reads as follows: TGTGCCAGCACCGCACGGGGTCAGGAGACCCAGTACTTC. Translated, it gives CASTARGQETQYF.